The 16 T cell receptor beta chains below were found in one sample sequenced in a study of blood T cell repertoires in COVID-19 (dated by TCRdb to the early 2020s). Library generation was performed with the immunoSEQ multiplex PCR assay. TCRdb limited this immuneACCESS table to in-frame rearrangements with V and J called. A share of clones is missing; checked studies link under half to unresolved V genes, and the rest is unexplained. The sample table records 200,000 to 250,000 clones; approximately 86% of these occur just once. Around 3.5% of the sample rests with the top ten. Sample: peripheral blood. These receptors all stem from an elderly woman with acute or convalescent COVID-19.

The rearrangement links TRBV20-1 to TRBJ2-1; 14 positions agree with TRBD2. Unmatched junction bases numbered 6, after V lost 3 bases and J lost 5 bases. CDR1 is DFQATT and CDR2 is SNEGSKA in the germline V gene (reference sequence). The CDR3 totals 16 residues. The DNA of the CDR3 is TGCAGTGCTAGTACGGGACTAGCGGGGGCCAACAATGAGCAGTTCTTC. It translates to CSASTGLAGANNEQFF.

V usage is TRBV7-2 and J usage is TRBJ1-1; D is perhaps TRBD1 (5 bases). The V end lost 4 bases, the J end lost 11 bases, and 23 bases lay between the germline ends. The CDR3 covers 15 residues. Looked up from germline, CDR1 is SGHTA and CDR2 is FQGNSA. CDR3 region: CASSSITGTPGEAFF. CDR3 DNA: TGTGCCAGCAGCTCCATAACCGGGACCCCGGGGGAGGCTTTCTTT. Full variable domain (rest looked up from reference TRBV7-2 and TRBJ1-1): GAGVSQSPSNKVTEKGKDVELRCDPISGHTALYWYRQSLGQGLEFLIYFQGNSAPDKSGLPSDRFSAERTGGSVSTLTIQRTQQEDSAVYLCASSSITGTPGEAFFGQGTRLTVV.

The gene calls are TRBV30 and TRBJ1-2, with unresolved D. CDR1 is GTSNPN, CDR2 SVGIG, per germline (reference sequence). V lost 4 bases and J lost 3, with 12 bases in between. The CDR3 is 13 amino acids. The DNA of the CDR3 is TGTGCCTGGACCCCGATTGCGGACTATGGCTACACCTTC. Translating it yields CAWTPIADYGYTF. The full variable domain, completed using reference TRBV30 and TRBJ1-2, is SQTIHQWPATLVQPVGSPLSLECTVEGTSNPNLYWYRQAAGRGLQLLFYSVGIGQISSEVPQNLSASRPQDRQFILSSKKLLLSDSGFYLCAWTPIADYGYTFGSGTRLTVV.

The chain is built from TRBV7-8 and TRBJ2-7; perhaps TRBD2 as D (6 bases). In germline, CDR1 is SGHVS, CDR2 FQNEAQ. This CDR3 comprises 13 residues. V was trimmed by 7 bases and J by 5 bases, leaving 15 bases between them. The CDR3 here is CASTLLAPHEQYF. As DNA, the CDR3 is TGTGCCAGCACCCTACTAGCTCCCCACGAGCAGTACTTC.

V usage is TRBV19 and J usage is TRBJ1-5; D unclear. The CDR3 has 12 amino acids. Germline V gene sequence: CDR1 LNHDA, CDR2 SQIVND (reference sequence). Trimming took off 6 bases at V and 9 bases at J, with 12 bases between the two ends. The CDR3 bases are TGTGCCAGTAGGGGCAGCGGCGGGCCCCAGCATTTT. It yields the protein CASRGSGGPQHF. The whole variable domain, remainder taken from reference TRBV19 and TRBJ1-5, is DGGITQSPKYLFRKEGQNVTLSCEQNLNHDAMYWYRQDPGQGLRLIYYSQIVNDFQKGDIAEGYSVSREKKESFPLTVTSAQKNPTAFYLCASRGSGGPQHFGDGTRLSIL.

V usage is TRBV2 and J usage is TRBJ2-2, with 13 bases matching TRBD2. Germline V gene data show CDR1 as SNHLY and CDR2 as FYNNEI. V shed 2 bases and J 7 bases; nucleotides not matched to a gene: 7. CDR3 size: 17 residues. The CDR3 nucleotides read TGTGCCAGCAGTGAACTACTAGCGGGGGGGCCTAACGGGGAGCTGTTTTTT. This codes for CASSELLAGGPNGELFF.

The chain links TRBV9 to TRBJ2-1; 9 bases map to TRBD2. Germline CDR1 SGDLS, CDR2 YYNGEE. The CDR3 is 15 residues long. The junction had 3 bases not matched to a gene; V was cut back by 0 bases and J by 5 bases. The CDR3 DNA follows: TGTGCCAGCAGCGTAGGGCTAGCGGGACACAATGAGCAGTTCTTC. It yields the protein CASSVGLAGHNEQFF.

The chain links TRBV7-2 to TRBJ2-3; TRBD2 might be the D (6 bases). The germline CDR1 and CDR2 sequences are SGHTA and FQGNSA. V gave up 5 bases and J gave up 2 bases, with 17 bases separating them. The CDR3 contains 16 residues. This chain's CDR3 is CASSPNGGFITDTQYF. In DNA form, the CDR3 reads TGTGCCAGCAGCCCCAACGGGGGTTTCATCACAGATACGCAGTATTTT.

The chain has TRBV2 and TRBJ2-5; 13 bases fit TRBD2. J gave up 5 bases and V 8 bases, and 8 bases lay outside the gene matches. The CDR3 is 15 amino acids. Looked up from germline, CDR1 is SNHLY and CDR2 is FYNNEI. For the CDR3, the DNA is TGTGCCAGCTCATCCGGGACTAGCGGGGCGGAGACCCAGTACTTC. Encoded protein: CASSSGTSGAETQYF. Supplemented by reference TRBV2 and TRBJ2-5, the full variable domain reads EPEVTQTPSHQVTQMGQEVILRCVPISNHLYFYWYRQILGQKVEFLVSFYNNEISEKSEIFDDQFSVERPDGSNFTLKIRSTKLEDSAMYFCASSSGTSGAETQYFGPGTRLLVL.

The chain recombines TRBV7-2 with TRBJ1-1; no definite D call. The CDR3 extends over 15 amino acids. CDR1 SGHTA and CDR2 FQGNSA come from the germline V gene. V lost 2 bases, J lost 1 base, and 11 bases lay in between. In nucleotides, the CDR3 is TGTGCCAGCAGCTTATGGAACAGTGAGAACACTGAAGCTTTCTTT. This translates into CASSLWNSENTEAFF. Combining the CDR3 with reference TRBV7-2 and TRBJ1-1 gives the whole variable domain GAGVSQSPSNKVTEKGKDVELRCDPISGHTALYWYRQSLGQGLEFLIYFQGNSAPDKSGLPSDRFSAERTGGSVSTLTIQRTQQEDSAVYLCASSLWNSENTEAFFGQGTRLTVV.

The V call is TRBV7-9, the J call TRBJ1-6, with D maybe TRBD1 (5 bases). Germline CDR1 is SEHNR and CDR2 is FQNEAQ (reference sequence). The CDR3 sequence is 15 residues long. V lost 0 bases and J lost 5, with 8 bases in between. CDR3 sequence: CASSLARVNNSPLHF. The CDR3 nucleotides are TGTGCCAGCAGCTTAGCCAGGGTGAATAATTCACCCCTCCACTTT.

V is TRBV6-5 and J is TRBJ2-1; the match to TRBD1 covers 10 bases. Per germline, CDR1 MNHEY and CDR2 SVGAGI. The CDR3 loop spans 16 amino acids. J was trimmed by 3 bases and V by 2 bases; bases with no gene match: 4. CDR3 coding DNA: TGTGCCAGCAGTTACGCCGGACAGGGGGGCTACAATGAGCAGTTCTTC. This sequence encodes CASSYAGQGGYNEQFF.

The chain employs TRBV30 and TRBJ1-6, with D possibly being TRBD1 (6 bases). Per the germline V gene, CDR1 is GTSNPN and CDR2 is SVGIG (reference sequence). There are 14 residues in the CDR3. V lost 7 bases and J 6 bases, leaving 16 bases between the germline ends. The CDR3 region has the DNA TGTGCCTATACTCCCGGGGACACTAATTCACCCCTCCACTTT. Protein: CAYTPGDTNSPLHF. The variable domain in full, completed from reference TRBV30 and TRBJ1-6, reads SQTIHQWPATLVQPVGSPLSLECTVEGTSNPNLYWYRQAAGRGLQLLFYSVGIGQISSEVPQNLSASRPQDRQFILSSKKLLLSDSGFYLCAYTPGDTNSPLHFGNGTRLTVT.

The genes are TRBV7-9 and TRBJ1-1; D is undetermined. Germline-derived CDR1 and CDR2 are SEHNR and FQNEAQ (reference sequence). Trimming shortened V by 5 bases and J by 7 bases, and 8 bases separated the two germline ends. The CDR3 runs to 11 residues. The CDR3 DNA is TGTGCCAGCAGCAATAACGGTGAAGCTTTCTTT. It encodes CASSNNGEAFF.

The J gene is TRBJ1-3, the V gene TRBV19, with D possibly TRBD1 on 6 matching bases. Germline V CDR1 and CDR2: LNHDA, SQIVND (reference sequence). V was cut by 3 bases and J by 4 bases, with 13 bases left in between. The CDR3 totals 15 residues. CDR3 in amino acids: CASSIPLGQGNTIYF. The CDR3 DNA reads as TGTGCCAGTAGTATCCCCTTGGGACAAGGAAACACCATATATTTT.

The chain recombines TRBV7-3 with TRBJ2-5; D remains unclear. The V gene lost 0 bases and the J gene lost 5 bases, with 7 bases spanning the gap. Per germline, CDR1 SGHTA and CDR2 FQGTGA. The CDR3 extends over 13 amino acids. The DNA of the CDR3 is TGTGCCAGCAGCTTAACCGTCGGTGAGACCCAGTACTTC. Its protein is CASSLTVGETQYF.